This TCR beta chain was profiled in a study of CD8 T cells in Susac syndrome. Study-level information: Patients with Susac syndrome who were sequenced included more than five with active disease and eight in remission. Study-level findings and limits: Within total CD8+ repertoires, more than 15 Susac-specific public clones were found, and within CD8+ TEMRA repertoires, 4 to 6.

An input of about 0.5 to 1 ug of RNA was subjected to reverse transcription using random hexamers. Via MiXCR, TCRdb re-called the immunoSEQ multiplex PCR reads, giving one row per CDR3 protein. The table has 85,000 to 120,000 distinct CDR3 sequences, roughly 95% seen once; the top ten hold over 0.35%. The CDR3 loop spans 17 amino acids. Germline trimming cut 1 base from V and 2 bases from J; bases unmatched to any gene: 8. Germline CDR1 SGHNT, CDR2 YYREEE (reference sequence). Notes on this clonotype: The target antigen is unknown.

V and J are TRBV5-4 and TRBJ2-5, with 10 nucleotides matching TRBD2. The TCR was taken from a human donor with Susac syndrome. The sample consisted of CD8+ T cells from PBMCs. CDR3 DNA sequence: TGTGCCAGCAGCTTGTTCCCCCAACTAGCGGGACAAGAGACCCAGTACTTC. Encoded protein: CASSLFPQLAGQETQYF.